Shown below are 15 T cell receptor beta chains from a single sample sequenced in a study of T cells in Graves' hyperthyroidism and ophthalmopathy. RNA transcripts were the template for amplifying TCR beta CDR3 regions. With the HTBI primer set, the TCR CDR3 went through a first round of RT-PCR. From the multiplex PCR reads, TCRdb called clonotypes with MiXCR, one entry per CDR3 protein. The sample yields about 130,000 distinct CDR3 sequences, over 20% seen once. Source material: blood. All receptors come from a woman between 50 and 59 years old with Graves' hyperthyroidism that later progressed to Graves' ophthalmopathy.

The table lists this clonotype with many counts. The chain links TRBV3-1 to TRBJ2-7, with D uncertain. The germline gives CDR1 LGHDT, CDR2 YNNKEL (reference sequence). CDR3 length: 14 amino acids. V gave up 2 bases and J gave up 7 bases, with 15 bases separating them. The CDR3 spells CASSQKRRPNEQYF. CDR3 nucleotides: TGTGCCAGCAGCCAAAAGAGGCGGCCTAATGAGCAGTACTTC.

This clonotype was seen repeatedly, ten times or more. The chain combines TRBV11-2 with TRBJ2-7; TRBD2 agrees at 12 bases. Germline V CDR1 and CDR2: SGHAT, FQNNGV. This CDR3 is 14 amino acids long. With V trimmed by 6 bases and J by 6 bases, 6 bases remained unmatched. CDR3 region: CASRTLAGGPEQYF. The CDR3 DNA follows: TGTGCCAGCAGAACACTAGCGGGAGGACCCGAGCAGTACTTC.

This clonotype was counted ten times or more. CDR3 in DNA: TGCAGCGTCGGACAGGGGGCCATAGATACGCAGTATTTT. Translated, it gives CSVGQGAIDTQYF. The chain links TRBV29-1 to TRBJ2-3, with TRBD1 matching over 11 bases. Germline V gives CDR1 SQVTM, CDR2 ANQGSEA. The ends lost 6 bases at V and 5 bases at J; junction bases unmatched: 4. This CDR3 spans 13 amino acids.

The chain carries TRBV4-1 and TRBJ2-2; 7 bases are a match to TRBD2. Germline V gives CDR1 MGHRA, CDR2 YSYEKL. The CDR3 runs 16 residues. Unmatched junction bases numbered 10, after V lost 9 bases and J lost 0 bases. The chain's CDR3 is CASQVVAGANTGELFF. CDR3 coding DNA: TGCGCCAGTCAGGTCGTGGCGGGGGCGAACACCGGGGAGCTGTTTTTT.

The rearrangement links TRBV20-1 to TRBJ2-7; possibly TRBD1 or TRBD2 for D (6 bases each). Germline V CDR1 and CDR2: DFQATT, SNEGSKA (reference sequence). This CDR3 region has 14 residues. The V end lost 5 bases, the J end lost 4 bases, and 18 bases lay between the germline ends. The CDR3 sequence: CSAATLGGSYEQYF. In DNA form, the CDR3 reads TGCAGTGCTGCCACCCTGGGGGGCTCTTACGAGCAGTACTTC.

This clonotype was detected ten times or more. V is TRBV5-1 and J is TRBJ2-1; TRBD1 matches at 8 bases. The junction had 5 bases not matched to a gene; V was cut back by 0 bases and J by 3 bases. Germline V gene lookup returns CDR1 SGHRS and CDR2 YFSETQ. This CDR3 has 16 amino acids. CDR3 sequence reads: CASSLGQGHLYNEQFF. CDR3 in DNA: TGCGCCAGCAGCTTGGGACAGGGGCACCTCTACAATGAGCAGTTCTTC.

This chain uses TRBV6-5 with TRBJ2-7, with 11 bases identical to TRBD2. Trimming at V came to 3 bases and at J to 4 bases, leaving 2 bases not matched to a gene. The CDR3 extends over 14 amino acids. Per the germline V gene, CDR1 is MNHEY and CDR2 is SVGAGI. CDR3 protein: CASSYSGRAYEQYF. As DNA, the CDR3 is TGTGCCAGCAGTTATAGCGGGAGGGCGTACGAGCAGTACTTC.

In this sample, this clonotype turned up many times. V and J are TRBV2 and TRBJ2-5; 9 positions agree with TRBD2. The CDR3 spans 15 residues. From germline, CDR1 is SNHLY and CDR2 FYNNEI. After removal of 6 bases from V and 5 bases from J, the junction contained 10 bases not matched to a gene. DNA for the CDR3: TGTGCCAGCAGCGGAATAGCGGGAGCAGGGGAGACCCAGTACTTC. As protein: CASSGIAGAGETQYF.

The J gene is TRBJ1-2, the V gene TRBV2; 7 nucleotides align to TRBD1. CDR1 is SNHLY, CDR2 FYNNEI, per germline. The V segment lost 4 bases and the J segment 1 base; nucleotides outside the gene matches: 12. The CDR3 loop spans 17 amino acids. The CDR3 loop reads CASSAFGLGQRNYGYTF. CDR3 DNA sequence: TGTGCCAGCAGTGCCTTCGGGTTGGGACAGCGTAACTATGGCTACACCTTC.

A few counts support this clonotype. The chain carries TRBV7-6 and TRBJ1-6, with D hard to call. Germline assignment: CDR1 SGHVS and CDR2 FNYEAQ. V shed 5 bases and J shed 7 bases, with 12 bases lying between them. This CDR3 contains 14 residues. The CDR3: CASSPAIRNSPLHF. The CDR3 nucleotides are TGTGCCAGCAGCCCAGCGATCCGGAATTCACCCCTCCACTTT.

This clonotype was seen ten or more times. The genes are TRBV5-1 and TRBJ2-3; no definite D call. Trimming removed 1 base at V and 4 bases at J, with 4 bases between. Germline V gene data show CDR1 as SGHRS and CDR2 as YFSETQ. This CDR3 contains 12 residues. The CDR3 loop reads CASSLTADTQYF. The CDR3 nucleotides read TGCGCCAGCAGCTTGACGGCAGATACGCAGTATTTT.

Here the CDR3 reads CASSPGGTDTQYF. The CDR3 coding sequence is TGCGCCAGCAGCCCTGGTGGCACAGATACGCAGTATTTT. The chain employs TRBV10-1 and TRBJ2-3; D unresolved. Trimming shortened V by 6 bases and J by 1 base, and 8 bases separated the two germline ends. The CDR3 covers 13 residues. Per germline, CDR1 WNHNN and CDR2 SYGVQD (reference sequence).

This clonotype was observed a few times. The rearrangement links TRBV18 to TRBJ2-5; D remains unclear. This CDR3 has 13 residues. The V gene's germline CDR1 is KGHSH and CDR2 LQKENI. V lost 1 base and J 4 bases, leaving 7 bases between the germline ends. CDR3 residues: CASSPRARETQYF. The CDR3 bases are TGTGCCAGCTCACCACGGGCACGAGAGACCCAGTACTTC.

This clonotype was seen a handful of times. J is TRBJ2-1 and V is TRBV7-2; 10 bases line up with TRBD2. V was pared by 3 bases and J by 7 bases, with 6 bases of the junction left unmatched. From germline, CDR1 is SGHTA and CDR2 FQGNSA. This CDR3 has 15 amino acids. CDR3 DNA sequence: TGTGCCAGCAGCTTTTCTAGCGGGAGAATGAATGAGCAGTTCTTC. Encoded protein: CASSFSSGRMNEQFF.

The chain couples TRBV6-1 to TRBJ2-1; 10 bases agree with TRBD2. This CDR3 is 15 amino acids long. Per the germline V gene, CDR1 is MNHNS and CDR2 is SASEGT. The V gene end was trimmed by 7 bases and the J gene end by 8 bases; junction bases not matched to a gene: 11. CDR3 loop: CASTPSGRAGYEQFF. The DNA for the CDR3 is TGTGCCAGCACACCAAGCGGGAGGGCCGGGTATGAGCAGTTCTTC.